The clone carrying this T cell receptor (beta chain) was counted many times. The sample originates from a study of T cells in Graves' hyperthyroidism and ophthalmopathy. Thyroid ultrasound and orbital computed tomography, with clinical symptoms and serum thyroxine and TRAb, informed diagnoses. CDR3 length: 14 residues. Trimming cost V 6 bases and J 1 base, with 12 bases left between them. Per germline, CDR1 MNHEY and CDR2 SMNVEV (reference sequence). RNA transcripts served as the template for amplifying TCR beta CDR3 regions. HTBI primers were the set used in a first-round RT-PCR of the TCR CDR3. TCRdb independently ran MiXCR on the multiplex PCR reads; one entry per CDR3 protein. The sample lists a few hundred thousand distinct CDR3 sequences; 15% to 20% were seen once.

The TCR originated in a woman aged 40 to 55 with Graves' ophthalmopathy. Sequencing input: blood. The chain is built from TRBV27 and TRBJ1-1, with a possible D match to TRBD1 (5 bases). The CDR3 protein is CASRTGLGNTEAFF. The CDR3 DNA is TGTGCCAGCAGAACAGGTTTAGGGAACACTGAAGCTTTCTTT.